This is a list of T cell receptor beta chains from one sample in a study of identical twins. MiXCR was run by TCRdb on the 5' RACE reads, yielding one entry per CDR3 protein. The sample holds around 490,000 distinct CDR3 sequences; 12% to 15% are singletons and the top ten take nearly 0.45%. The data were also submitted as part of a second study, on yellow fever vaccine responses in identical twins.

Sample: CD4+ T cells sorted from blood. These receptors all stem from a woman aged 18-35 years in good health. The CDR3 runs from the conserved cysteine through the conserved F or W. A D gene is named only where the DNA matches it firmly.

j_call d_call v_call cdr3_aa
TRBJ2-1 . TRBV19 CASSILPEYNEQFF
TRBJ2-2 TRBD2 TRBV12-5 CASGSPAGGLNTGELFF
TRBJ1-1 . TRBV7-2 CASSSAGTVNTEAFF
TRBJ2-1 TRBD1 TRBV4-2 CASSQERTGGHNEQFF
TRBJ2-1 . TRBV5-1 CASSPGSNSYNEQFF
TRBJ2-5 . TRBV10-3 CAINDREGETQYF
TRBJ2-7 TRBD2 TRBV29-1 CSVPGEGYEQYF
TRBJ2-1 . TRBV11-3 CASSLVSSLSSGEQFF
TRBJ1-5 TRBD1 TRBV28 CASTPGGHTSNQPQHF
TRBJ1-6 TRBD1 TRBV4-2 CASSQEIGTAKRGSPLHF
TRBJ2-3 TRBD1 TRBV5-6 CASSFGTETDTQYF
TRBJ1-6 . TRBV14 CASSPGGNKSPLHF
TRBJ2-1 TRBD2 TRBV10-3 CAISGSGGFNEQFF
TRBJ2-1 . TRBV29-1 CSVGHNEQFF
TRBJ2-3 TRBD2 TRBV7-9 CASSLGAGGQYTQYF
TRBJ2-2 . TRBV5-1 CASSFGTLAANTGELFF
TRBJ2-3 . TRBV7-2 CASSEQPTSTDTQYF
TRBJ1-3 TRBD1 TRBV7-9 CASSLATGSSGNTIYF
TRBJ1-1 . TRBV7-6 CASSPDSWTEAFF
TRBJ2-1 . TRBV5-1 CASSLVGLEQFF
TRBJ2-5 TRBD2 TRBV29-1 CSVDSGRRETQYF
TRBJ2-5 . TRBV6-1 CASSSYGIKETQYF
TRBJ2-7 . TRBV18 CASSPFEGYEQYF
TRBJ2-7 TRBD2 TRBV12-3/TRBV12-4 CASTPGGSDYEQYF
TRBJ1-5 . TRBV12-3/TRBV12-4 CASSSGSGNQPQHF
TRBJ1-1 . TRBV18 CASSFEGNTEAFF
TRBJ2-5 . TRBV25-1 CASSDRRLETQYF
TRBJ2-1 . TRBV29-1 CSALQGPREQFF
TRBJ2-3 TRBD2 TRBV12-3/TRBV12-4 CASSVGGAGTDTQYF
TRBJ1-2 . TRBV20-1 CSARDKAKKGYTF
TRBJ1-6 . TRBV5-1 CASSLDRVRNSPLHF
TRBJ2-5 . TRBV3-1 CASSQAPHPGETQYF
TRBJ1-5 TRBD1 TRBV10-3 CAISETGTNQPQHF
TRBJ2-3 . TRBV12-3/TRBV12-4 CASGFRGLHTDTQYF
TRBJ2-3 . TRBV20-1 CSACGPNSDTQYF
TRBJ1-4 . TRBV3-1 CASSKHREGNEKLFF
TRBJ2-7 TRBD1 TRBV10-3 CAISESPGQGREQYF
TRBJ2-1 TRBD2 TRBV12-3/TRBV12-4 CASRAGGRRGYNEQFF
TRBJ2-3 TRBD1 TRBV28 CASTKSGTGVTDTQYF
TRBJ2-1 TRBD2 TRBV5-5 CASSFGTSGSPSTEQFF
TRBJ2-5 . TRBV18 CASSLTDSRAQYF
TRBJ1-1 . TRBV4-1 CASSQGLGPTNTEAFF
TRBJ1-4 TRBD1 TRBV7-9 CASSSGLTGSDEKLFF
TRBJ2-1 TRBD1 TRBV6-1 CASRPSGTGSYNEQFF
TRBJ2-7 . TRBV5-1 CASSQDPGSYEQYF
TRBJ2-3 TRBD2 TRBV28 CASSFSGRADTQYF
TRBJ2-1 TRBD2 TRBV3-1 CASSPSSGGAGEQFF
TRBJ2-1 TRBD2 TRBV5-1 CASSSLTASGKNNEQFF
TRBJ2-5 . TRBV2 CASSPGPSETQYF
TRBJ2-2 . TRBV12-3/TRBV12-4 CASSFDMGLGELFF